Listed below are T cell receptor beta chains from one sample, sequenced in a study of high-grade serous ovarian cancer treatment subgroups. Sequencing was performed with immunoSEQ multiplex PCR; in TCRdb, only in-frame clones are kept and a portion is missing. This sample carries some 7,700 clones, less than 70% of them seen once, and the ten largest clones take about 6%. The material sequenced was tumor tissue. Receptor source: a human donor with high-grade serous ovarian cancer. Both conserved end residues are part of each CDR3. A D gene is named only where the DNA matches it firmly. Rows may omit the clone size; those that give it use once, few, many or a size class.

TRBV30,.,.,TRBJ2-7,CAWSPIWTAGYEQYF,TGTGCCTGGAGTCCTATATGGACAGCGGGCTACGAGCAGTACTTC
TRBV6-5,.,.,TRBJ2-3,CASGALTDTQYF,TGTGCCAGCGGGGCTCTCACAGATACGCAGTATTTT
TRBV29-1,.,once,TRBJ1-5,CSVVDSNQPQHF,TGCAGCGTTGTTGACAGCAATCAGCCCCAGCATTTT
TRBV30,TRBD2,.,TRBJ2-1,CAWSRGTSVGNEQFF,TGTGCCTGGAGTCGCGGGACTAGCGTTGGAAATGAGCAGTTCTTC
TRBV2,TRBD1,.,TRBJ2-7,CASKYGGQGMYEQYF,TGTGCCAGCAAATATGGGGGACAGGGGATGTACGAGCAGTACTTC
TRBV6-6,.,.,TRBJ1-5,CASRAAGYGNQPQHF,TGTGCCAGCAGGGCCGCAGGGTATGGCAATCAGCCCCAGCATTTT
TRBV10-1,TRBD1,few,TRBJ2-7,CASRGRTGGSYEQYF,TGCGCCAGCAGGGGAAGGACAGGGGGCTCCTACGAGCAGTACTTC
TRBV15,.,few,TRBJ1-4,CATSRPPGGKNEKLFF,TGTGCCACCAGCAGGCCCCCCGGGGGGAAGAATGAAAAACTGTTTTTT
TRBV7-9,.,.,TRBJ2-7,CASSLGGTRRFYEQYF,TGTGCCAGCAGCTTAGGGGGCACTAGACGTTTCTACGAGCAGTACTTC
TRBV7-2,TRBD2,.,TRBJ2-7,CASSFTSGIYEQYF,TGTGCCAGCAGCTTTACTAGCGGGATATACGAGCAGTACTTC
TRBV2,TRBD2,.,TRBJ2-7,CASRGRENEQYF,TGTGCCAGCAGAGGGCGGGAGAATGAGCAGTACTTC
TRBV11-2,.,.,TRBJ1-1,CASSLESDVGTEAFF,TGTGCCAGCAGCTTAGAGTCCGACGTGGGGACTGAAGCTTTCTTT
TRBV5-1,.,medium-sized,TRBJ1-3,CASSLAGVGYGNTIYF,TGCGCCAGCAGCTTGGCCGGGGTGGGGTACGGAAACACCATATATTTT
TRBV6-1,.,.,TRBJ2-5,CASSAGTAKETQYF,TGTGCCAGCAGCGCTGGGACGGCCAAAGAGACCCAGTACTTC
TRBV6-5,TRBD1,.,TRBJ1-1,CASSYSKGTGDAFF,TGTGCCAGCAGTTACTCGAAAGGGACAGGGGACGCTTTCTTT
TRBV5-1,.,.,TRBJ2-1,CASSPDRMRGNEQFF,TGCGCCAGCAGCCCGGATAGAATGAGAGGGAATGAGCAGTTCTTC
TRBV19,.,.,TRBJ2-4,CASSTRQTPLAKNIQYF,TGTGCCAGTAGTACGAGACAGACCCCACTAGCCAAAAACATTCAGTACTTC
TRBV29-1,.,large,TRBJ2-7,CSSTDGTYEQYF,TGCAGTTCTACGGACGGAACTTACGAGCAGTACTTC
TRBV6-6,.,.,TRBJ1-2,CASSFPQTAANYGYTF,TGTGCCAGCAGTTTCCCCCAGACTGCAGCTAACTATGGCTACACCTTC
TRBV7-2,TRBD1,.,TRBJ1-2,CASSPDRGSWGYTF,TGTGCCAGCAGCCCAGACAGGGGTTCGTGGGGCTACACCTTC
TRBV7-2,TRBD2,.,TRBJ2-1,CASSRTSGPYNEQFF,TGTGCCAGCAGCCGGACTAGCGGGCCTTACAATGAGCAGTTCTTC
TRBV2,TRBD2,.,TRBJ2-7,CASSDGLAGDTYEQYF,TGTGCCAGCAGTGACGGGCTAGCGGGGGACACTTACGAGCAGTACTTC
TRBV2,TRBD1,.,TRBJ1-6,CASSGQGTGSPLHF,TGTGCCAGCAGTGGACAGGGTACGGGATCACCCCTCCACTTT
TRBV4-2,TRBD1,.,TRBJ1-5,CASSQGGQSLTQPQHF,TGTGCCAGCAGCCAAGGGGGACAGTCCCTAACTCAGCCCCAGCATTTT
TRBV7-2,.,.,TRBJ2-1,CASSRGDPLDEQFF,TGTGCCAGCTCGAGAGGGGATCCCTTGGATGAGCAGTTCTTC
TRBV5-6,.,.,TRBJ1-2,CASSLDRGAYGYTF,TGTGCCAGCAGCTTGGATCGGGGGGCCTATGGCTACACCTTC
TRBV9,TRBD2,.,TRBJ2-5,CASSVALGAGEETQYF,TGTGCCAGCAGCGTAGCCTTAGGAGCGGGAGAGGAGACCCAGTACTTC
TRBV19,.,few,TRBJ1-1,CASSFGPVTEAFF,TGTGCCAGTAGTTTCGGACCGGTCACTGAAGCTTTCTTT
TRBV28,TRBD1,few,TRBJ1-2,CASSRQGYGYTF,TGTGCCAGCAGCAGACAGGGCTATGGCTACACCTTC
TRBV7-9,TRBD1,once,TRBJ1-2,CASSSTTGNNYGYTF,TGTGCCAGCAGCTCCACGACAGGGAATAACTATGGCTACACCTTC
TRBV7-2,.,.,TRBJ2-2,CASRRGDFTGELFF,TGTGCCTCCCGCCGCGGGGATTTCACCGGGGAGCTGTTTTTT
TRBV7-2,.,.,TRBJ2-5,CASSLSLQETQYF,TGTGCCAGCAGCTTAAGCCTCCAAGAGACCCAGTACTTC
TRBV9,TRBD1,.,TRBJ2-1,CASRASGGEQFF,TGTGCCAGCAGAGCTTCAGGGGGTGAGCAGTTCTTC
TRBV28,TRBD1,.,TRBJ1-6,CASRRPWTGNSPLHF,TGTGCCAGCAGGCGTCCGTGGACAGGGAATTCACCCCTCCACTTT
TRBV11-2,.,.,TRBJ2-1,CASSTGSLNEQFF,TGTGCCAGCAGCACCGGGAGTTTGAATGAGCAGTTCTTC
TRBV15,.,.,TRBJ2-7,CATSRGGASWTYEQYF,TGTGCCACCAGCAGAGGAGGGGCTAGCTGGACCTACGAGCAGTACTTC
TRBV2,TRBD1,once,TRBJ1-5,CASSAGTGGEQPQHF,TGTGCCAGCAGTGCCGGGACAGGCGGCGAGCAGCCCCAGCATTTT
TRBV6-5,.,.,TRBJ1-6,CASSYAGPNNSPLHF,TGTGCCAGCAGTTACGCGGGGCCGAATAATTCACCCCTCCACTTT
TRBV23-1,.,.,TRBJ1-5,CASSPLSGVKSNQPQHF,TGCGCCAGCAGTCCACTTTCGGGAGTTAAGAGCAATCAGCCCCAGCATTTT
TRBV6-5,.,.,TRBJ2-3,CASRQEPDTQYF,TGTGCCAGCAGGCAGGAGCCAGATACGCAGTATTTT
TRBV2,.,large,TRBJ1-1,CATSNWENTEAFF,TGTGCCACCTCTAACTGGGAGAACACTGAAGCTTTCTTT
TRBV27,.,once,TRBJ1-4,CASSLAGGGEKLFF,TGTGCCAGCAGTTTGGCCGGGGGAGGAGAAAAACTGTTTTTT
TRBV5-1,.,.,TRBJ1-1,CASSLGSELNTEAFF,TGCGCCAGCAGCTTGGGTTCAGAACTTAACACTGAAGCTTTCTTT
TRBV27,TRBD2,.,TRBJ2-3,CASSLSLTRRTSPLPTDTQYF,TGTGCCAGCAGTTTGTCCCTAACCAGGCGGACTAGCCCCCTACCCACAGATACGCAGTATTTT
TRBV5-1,.,.,TRBJ2-7,CASSFQQAYEQYF,TGCGCCAGCAGCTTTCAGCAGGCCTACGAGCAGTACTTC
TRBV19,.,.,TRBJ2-4,CASSIDSGARRDIQYF,TGTGCCAGTAGTATTGATTCGGGTGCACGTCGGGACATTCAGTACTTC
TRBV18,TRBD1,few,TRBJ1-1,CASSPRQGSPEAFF,TGTGCCAGCTCACCAAGACAGGGTTCCCCTGAAGCTTTCTTT
TRBV27,TRBD2,.,TRBJ2-1,CASSLFASGGNEQFF,TGTGCCAGCAGTTTATTCGCTAGCGGGGGGAATGAGCAGTTCTTC
TRBV29-1,TRBD2,once,TRBJ2-3,CSVERLAGSTDTQYF,TGCAGCGTTGAAAGGTTAGCGGGAAGCACAGATACGCAGTATTTT
TRBV6-5,.,.,TRBJ1-5,CASRQNYGNQPQHF,TGTGCCAGCAGGCAAAATTACGGCAATCAGCCCCAGCATTTT
TRBV6-1,.,.,TRBJ2-7,CASGLGHSYEQYF,TGTGCCAGCGGCCTGGGACACTCCTACGAGCAGTACTTC
TRBV5-4,TRBD1,.,TRBJ2-4,CASSLYSPGGKNIQYF,TGTGCCAGCAGCTTGTATTCTCCAGGGGGCAAAAACATTCAGTACTTC
TRBV7-9,TRBD2,.,TRBJ2-7,CASSLVGDYSYEQYF,TGTGCCAGCAGCTTAGTTGGGGACTACTCCTACGAGCAGTACTTC
TRBV11-3,.,.,TRBJ1-2,CASSLGKDGYTF,TGTGCCAGCAGCTTAGGAAAAGATGGCTACACCTTC
TRBV2,.,.,TRBJ1-2,CASRADSLLGGYTF,TGTGCCAGCAGGGCGGACAGTCTCTTGGGGGGCTACACCTTC
TRBV11-3,.,.,TRBJ2-1,CASSSYREDEQFF,TGTGCCAGCAGCTCTTATCGCGAGGATGAGCAGTTCTTC
TRBV7-2,.,.,TRBJ2-7,CASSPPQGRLYEQYF,TGTGCCAGCAGCCCTCCACAGGGCCGACTCTACGAGCAGTACTTC
TRBV19,.,medium-sized,TRBJ2-4,CASNPRLAKNIQYF,TGTGCCAGCAATCCCCGGCTAGCCAAAAACATTCAGTACTTC
TRBV7-2,.,few,TRBJ2-1,CASSLEQGSNNEQFF,TGTGCCAGCAGCTTAGAACAGGGATCCAACAATGAGCAGTTCTTC